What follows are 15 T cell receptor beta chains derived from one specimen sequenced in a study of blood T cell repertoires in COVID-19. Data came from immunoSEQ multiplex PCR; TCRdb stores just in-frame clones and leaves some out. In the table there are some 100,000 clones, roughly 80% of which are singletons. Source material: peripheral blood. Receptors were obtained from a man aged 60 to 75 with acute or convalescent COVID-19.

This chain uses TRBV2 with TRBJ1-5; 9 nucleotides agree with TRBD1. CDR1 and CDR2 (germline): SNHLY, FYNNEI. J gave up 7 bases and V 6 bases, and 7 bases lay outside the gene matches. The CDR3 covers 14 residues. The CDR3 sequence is CASRTGTGRQPQHF. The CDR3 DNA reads TGTGCCAGCAGGACGGGGACAGGGAGGCAGCCCCAGCATTTT.

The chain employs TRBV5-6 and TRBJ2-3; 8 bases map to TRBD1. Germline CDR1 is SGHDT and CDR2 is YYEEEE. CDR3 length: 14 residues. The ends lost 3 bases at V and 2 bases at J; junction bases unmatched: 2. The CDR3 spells CASSWDRSTDTQYF. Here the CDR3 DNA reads TGTGCCAGCAGCTGGGACAGGTCCACAGATACGCAGTATTTT.

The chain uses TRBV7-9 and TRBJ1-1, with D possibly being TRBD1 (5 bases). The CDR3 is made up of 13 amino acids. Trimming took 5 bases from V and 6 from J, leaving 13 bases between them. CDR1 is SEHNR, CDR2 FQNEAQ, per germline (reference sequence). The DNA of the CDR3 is TGTGCCAGCAGCGAACGACAGTTCTCTGAAGCTTTCTTT. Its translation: CASSERQFSEAFF.

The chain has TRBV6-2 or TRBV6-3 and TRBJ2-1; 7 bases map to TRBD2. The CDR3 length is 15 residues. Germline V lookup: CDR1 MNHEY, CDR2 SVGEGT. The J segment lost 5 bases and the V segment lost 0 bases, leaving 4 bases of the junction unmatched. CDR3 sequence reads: CASSYSASGHNEQFF. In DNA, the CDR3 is TGTGCCAGCAGTTACTCTGCTAGCGGTCACAATGAGCAGTTCTTC.

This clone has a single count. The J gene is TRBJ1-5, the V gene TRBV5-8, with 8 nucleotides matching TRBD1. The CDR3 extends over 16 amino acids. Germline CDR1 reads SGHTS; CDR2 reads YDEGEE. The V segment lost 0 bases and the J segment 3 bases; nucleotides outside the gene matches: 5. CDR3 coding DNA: TGTGCCAGCAGCTTGGCAGGGGGCGACTTCAATCAGCCCCAGCATTTT. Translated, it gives CASSLAGGDFNQPQHF.

CDR3 nucleotide sequence: TGTGCCAGCAGCTTAGCTCCGCAGGGTACCTACGAGCAGTACTTC. Translating gives CASSLAPQGTYEQYF. The chain couples TRBV7-2 to TRBJ2-7; a weak D match, TRBD1 (5 bases). The CDR3 contains 15 residues. CDR1 is SGHTA, CDR2 FQGNSA, per germline. Trimming left V 0 bases short and J 2 bases short, with 11 bases between. Drawing the rest from reference TRBV7-2 and TRBJ2-7, the complete variable domain is GAGVSQSPSNKVTEKGKDVELRCDPISGHTALYWYRQSLGQGLEFLIYFQGNSAPDKSGLPSDRFSAERTGGSVSTLTIQRTQQEDSAVYLCASSLAPQGTYEQYFGPGTRLTVT.

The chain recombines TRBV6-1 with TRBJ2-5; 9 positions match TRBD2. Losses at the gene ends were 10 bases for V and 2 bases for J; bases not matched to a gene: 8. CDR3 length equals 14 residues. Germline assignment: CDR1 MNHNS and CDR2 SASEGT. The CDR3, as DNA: TGTGCCACCCGCCAACTAGCGGGTCAAGAGACCCAGTACTTC. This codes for CATRQLAGQETQYF.

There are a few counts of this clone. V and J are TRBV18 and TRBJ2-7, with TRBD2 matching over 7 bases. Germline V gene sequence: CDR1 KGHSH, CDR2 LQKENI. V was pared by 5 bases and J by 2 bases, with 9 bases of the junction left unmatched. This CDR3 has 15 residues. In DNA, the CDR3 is TGTGCCAGCTCAGAGGCCGGCGGGGGAACCTACGAGCAGTACTTC. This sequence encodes CASSEAGGGTYEQYF.

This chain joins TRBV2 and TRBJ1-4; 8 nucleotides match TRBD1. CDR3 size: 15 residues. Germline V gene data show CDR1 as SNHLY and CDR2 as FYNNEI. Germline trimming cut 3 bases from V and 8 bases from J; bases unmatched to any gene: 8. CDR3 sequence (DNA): TGTGCCAGCAGTGACCCCGGGACAGGACGAGAAAAACTGTTTTTT. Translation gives CASSDPGTGREKLFF.

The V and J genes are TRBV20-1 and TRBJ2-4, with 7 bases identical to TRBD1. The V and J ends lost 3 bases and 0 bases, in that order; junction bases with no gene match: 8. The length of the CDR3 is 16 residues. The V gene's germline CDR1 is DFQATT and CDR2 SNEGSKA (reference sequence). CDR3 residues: CSASSGQAIAKNIQYF. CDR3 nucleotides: TGCAGTGCTAGTAGTGGACAGGCGATAGCCAAAAACATTCAGTACTTC.

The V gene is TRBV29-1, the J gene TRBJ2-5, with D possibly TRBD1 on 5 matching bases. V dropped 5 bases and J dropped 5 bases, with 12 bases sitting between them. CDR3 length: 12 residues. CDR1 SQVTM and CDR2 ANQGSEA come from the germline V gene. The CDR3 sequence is CSVPRVGETQYF. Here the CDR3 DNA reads TGCAGCGTTCCCAGGGTGGGCGAGACCCAGTACTTC.

As DNA, the CDR3 is TGTGCCAGCAGCTTATCTACAGGTCCCAAGTTCTTC. Protein sequence: CASSLSTGPKFF. The chain joins TRBV7-3 to TRBJ2-1, with a weak D call TRBD1 (5 bases). The CDR3 runs 12 residues. Trimming took 2 bases from V and 14 from J, leaving 13 bases between them. Germline CDR1 SGHTA, CDR2 FQGTGA.

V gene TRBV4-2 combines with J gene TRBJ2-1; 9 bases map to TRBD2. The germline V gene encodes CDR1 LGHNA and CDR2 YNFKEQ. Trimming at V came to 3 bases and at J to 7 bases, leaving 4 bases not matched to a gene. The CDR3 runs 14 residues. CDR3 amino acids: CASSQDSGRNEQFF. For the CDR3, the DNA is TGTGCCAGCAGCCAGGATAGCGGGAGAAATGAGCAGTTCTTC.

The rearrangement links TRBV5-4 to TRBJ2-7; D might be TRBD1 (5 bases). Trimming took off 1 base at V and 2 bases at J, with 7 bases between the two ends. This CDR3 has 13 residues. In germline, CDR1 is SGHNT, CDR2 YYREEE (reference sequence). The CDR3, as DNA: TGTGCCAGCAGCTTGACAGGAGCCTACGAGCAGTACTTC. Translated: CASSLTGAYEQYF.

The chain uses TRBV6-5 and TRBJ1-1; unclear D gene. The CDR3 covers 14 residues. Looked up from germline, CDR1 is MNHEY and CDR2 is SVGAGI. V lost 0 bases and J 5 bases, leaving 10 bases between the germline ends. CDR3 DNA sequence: TGTGCCAGCAGTTACTCGGAAGGGAGAACTGAAGCTTTCTTT. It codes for CASSYSEGRTEAFF.